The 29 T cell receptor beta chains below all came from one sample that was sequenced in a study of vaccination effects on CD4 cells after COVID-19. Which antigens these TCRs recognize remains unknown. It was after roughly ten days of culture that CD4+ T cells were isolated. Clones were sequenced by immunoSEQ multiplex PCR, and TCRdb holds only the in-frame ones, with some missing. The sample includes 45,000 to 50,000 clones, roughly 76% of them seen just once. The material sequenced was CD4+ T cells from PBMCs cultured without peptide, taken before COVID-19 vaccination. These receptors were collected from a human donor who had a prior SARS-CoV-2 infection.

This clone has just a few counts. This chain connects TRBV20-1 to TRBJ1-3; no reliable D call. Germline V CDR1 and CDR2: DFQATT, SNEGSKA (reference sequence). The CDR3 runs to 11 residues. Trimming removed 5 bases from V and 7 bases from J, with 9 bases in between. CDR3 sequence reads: CSAETVNTIYF. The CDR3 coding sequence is TGCAGTGCTGAAACCGTTAACACCATATATTTT.

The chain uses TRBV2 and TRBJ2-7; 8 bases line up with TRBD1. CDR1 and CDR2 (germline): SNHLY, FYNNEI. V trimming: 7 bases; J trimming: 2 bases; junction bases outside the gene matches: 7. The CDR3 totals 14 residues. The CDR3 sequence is CASKSQGVTYEQYF. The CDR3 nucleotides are TGTGCCAGCAAATCACAGGGGGTTACCTACGAGCAGTACTTC.

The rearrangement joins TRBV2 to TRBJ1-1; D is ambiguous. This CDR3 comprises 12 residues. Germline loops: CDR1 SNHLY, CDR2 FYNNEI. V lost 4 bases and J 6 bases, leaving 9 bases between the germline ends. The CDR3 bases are TGTGCCAGCAGTGGACGGACGGCTGAAGCTTTCTTT. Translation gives CASSGRTAEAFF.

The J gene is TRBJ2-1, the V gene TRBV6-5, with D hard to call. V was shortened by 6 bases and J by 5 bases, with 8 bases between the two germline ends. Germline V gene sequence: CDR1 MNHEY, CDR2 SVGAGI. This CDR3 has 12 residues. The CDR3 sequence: CASSPRNNEQFF. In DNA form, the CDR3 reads TGTGCCAGCAGCCCCAGGAACAATGAGCAGTTCTTC.

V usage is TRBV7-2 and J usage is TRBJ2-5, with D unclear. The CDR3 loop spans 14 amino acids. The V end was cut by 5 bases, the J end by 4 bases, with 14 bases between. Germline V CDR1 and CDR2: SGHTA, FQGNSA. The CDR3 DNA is TGTGCCAGCAGCACCAACCCAACTTCAGAGACCCAGTACTTC. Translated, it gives CASSTNPTSETQYF.

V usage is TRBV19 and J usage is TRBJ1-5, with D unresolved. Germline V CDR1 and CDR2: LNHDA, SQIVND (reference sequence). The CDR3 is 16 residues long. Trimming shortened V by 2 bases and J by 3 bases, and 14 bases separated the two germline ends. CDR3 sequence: CASSIRHRHPNQPQHF. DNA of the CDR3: TGTGCCAGTAGTATAAGGCATCGGCATCCCAATCAGCCCCAGCATTTT.

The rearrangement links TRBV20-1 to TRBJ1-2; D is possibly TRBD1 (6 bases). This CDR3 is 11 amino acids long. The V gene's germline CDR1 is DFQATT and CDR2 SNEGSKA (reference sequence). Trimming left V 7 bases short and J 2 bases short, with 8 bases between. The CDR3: CSGQANYGYTF. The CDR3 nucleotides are TGCAGTGGACAGGCCAACTATGGCTACACCTTC.

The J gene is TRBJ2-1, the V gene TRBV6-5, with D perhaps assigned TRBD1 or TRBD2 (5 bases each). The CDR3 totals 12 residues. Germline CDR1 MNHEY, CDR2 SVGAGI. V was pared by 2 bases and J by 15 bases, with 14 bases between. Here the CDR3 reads CASSYRGQARFF. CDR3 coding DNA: TGTGCCAGCAGTTACCGGGGCCAGGCGAGGTTCTTC.

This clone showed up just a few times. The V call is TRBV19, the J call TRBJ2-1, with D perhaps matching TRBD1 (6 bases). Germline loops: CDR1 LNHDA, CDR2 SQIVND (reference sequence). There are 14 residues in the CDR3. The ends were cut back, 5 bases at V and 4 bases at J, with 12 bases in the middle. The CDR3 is CASSGDTGYNEQFF. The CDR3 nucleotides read TGTGCCAGTAGTGGGGACACAGGGTACAATGAGCAGTTCTTC.

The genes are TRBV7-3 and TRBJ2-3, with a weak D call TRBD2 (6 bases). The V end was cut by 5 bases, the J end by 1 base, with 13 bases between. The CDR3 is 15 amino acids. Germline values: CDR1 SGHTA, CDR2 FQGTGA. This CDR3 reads CASSAVAARTDTQYF. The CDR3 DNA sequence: TGTGCCAGCAGCGCGGTAGCGGCCCGCACAGATACGCAGTATTTT.

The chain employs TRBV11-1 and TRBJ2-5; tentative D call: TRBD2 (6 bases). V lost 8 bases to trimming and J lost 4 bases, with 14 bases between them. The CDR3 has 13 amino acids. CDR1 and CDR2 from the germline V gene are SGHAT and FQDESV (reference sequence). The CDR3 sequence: CASGQGLRETQYF. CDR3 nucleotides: TGTGCCAGCGGGCAGGGACTCCGAGAGACCCAGTACTTC.

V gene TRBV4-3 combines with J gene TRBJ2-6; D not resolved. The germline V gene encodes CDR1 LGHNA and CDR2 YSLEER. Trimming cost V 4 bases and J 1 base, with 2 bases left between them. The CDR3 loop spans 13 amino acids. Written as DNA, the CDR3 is TGCGCCAGCAGCCGGTCTGGGGCCAACGTCCTGACTTTC. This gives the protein CASSRSGANVLTF.

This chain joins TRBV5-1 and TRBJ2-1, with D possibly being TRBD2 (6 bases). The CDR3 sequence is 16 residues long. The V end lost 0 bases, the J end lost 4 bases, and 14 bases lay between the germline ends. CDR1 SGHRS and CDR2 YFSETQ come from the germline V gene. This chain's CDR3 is CASSLDPGLGYNEQFF. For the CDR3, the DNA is TGCGCCAGCAGCTTGGATCCGGGACTCGGGTACAATGAGCAGTTCTTC.

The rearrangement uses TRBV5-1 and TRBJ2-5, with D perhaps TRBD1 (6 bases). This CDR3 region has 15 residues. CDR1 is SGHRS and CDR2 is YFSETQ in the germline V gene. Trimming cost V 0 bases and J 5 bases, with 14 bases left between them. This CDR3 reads CASSLGDIARETQYF. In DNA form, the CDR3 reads TGCGCCAGCAGCTTGGGGGACATTGCACGGGAGACCCAGTACTTC.

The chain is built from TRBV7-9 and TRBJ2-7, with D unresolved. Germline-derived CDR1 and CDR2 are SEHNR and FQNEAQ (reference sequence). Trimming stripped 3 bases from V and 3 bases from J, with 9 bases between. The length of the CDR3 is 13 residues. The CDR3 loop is CASSFGQYYEQYF. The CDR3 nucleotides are TGTGCCAGCAGCTTTGGGCAATACTACGAGCAGTACTTC.

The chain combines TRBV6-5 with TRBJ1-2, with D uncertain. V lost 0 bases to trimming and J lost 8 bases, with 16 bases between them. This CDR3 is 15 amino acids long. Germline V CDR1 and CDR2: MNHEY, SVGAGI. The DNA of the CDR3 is TGTGCCAGCAGTTACTCGGCTGGGCAGGCACAGGGCTACACCTTC. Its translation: CASSYSAGQAQGYTF.

The CDR3 region is CASSPRQGHAEAFF. The CDR3 nucleotides are TGTGCCAGCAGCCCCCGACAGGGGCATGCTGAAGCTTTCTTT. The chain links TRBV9 to TRBJ1-1; 8 bases are a match to TRBD1. V shed 4 bases and J 6 bases; nucleotides not matched to a gene: 8. Germline CDR1 reads SGDLS; CDR2 reads YYNGEE. CDR3 length: 14 residues.

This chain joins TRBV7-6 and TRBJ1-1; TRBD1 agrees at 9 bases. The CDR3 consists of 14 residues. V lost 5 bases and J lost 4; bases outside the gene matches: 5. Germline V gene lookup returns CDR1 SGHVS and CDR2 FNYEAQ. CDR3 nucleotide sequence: TGTGCCAGCAGCATATCGACAGGGGGCACTGAAGCTTTCTTT. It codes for CASSISTGGTEAFF.

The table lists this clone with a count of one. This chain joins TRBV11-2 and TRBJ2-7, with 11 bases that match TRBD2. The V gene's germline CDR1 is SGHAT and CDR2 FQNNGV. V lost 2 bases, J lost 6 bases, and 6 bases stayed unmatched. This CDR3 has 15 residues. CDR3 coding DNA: TGTGCCAGCAGCTTATTTAGCGGGGGGGCCGGCGAGCAGTACTTC. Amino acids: CASSLFSGGAGEQYF.

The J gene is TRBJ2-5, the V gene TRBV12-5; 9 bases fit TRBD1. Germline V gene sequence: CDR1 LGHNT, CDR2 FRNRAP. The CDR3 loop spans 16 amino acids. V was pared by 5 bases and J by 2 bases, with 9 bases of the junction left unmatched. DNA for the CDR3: TGTGCTAGTGGTATCCGGGACAGGGCTCTTCAAGAGACCCAGTACTTC. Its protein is CASGIRDRALQETQYF.

CDR3 in DNA: TGTGCCAGCAGGGAGGGGGGGTTCCGGCCCCAGCATTTT. Translation: CASREGGFRPQHF. The chain links TRBV6-5 to TRBJ1-5, with D possibly being TRBD1 (6 bases). CDR3 size: 13 residues. Trimming stripped 6 bases from V and 9 bases from J, with 15 bases between. The germline V gene encodes CDR1 MNHEY and CDR2 SVGAGI.

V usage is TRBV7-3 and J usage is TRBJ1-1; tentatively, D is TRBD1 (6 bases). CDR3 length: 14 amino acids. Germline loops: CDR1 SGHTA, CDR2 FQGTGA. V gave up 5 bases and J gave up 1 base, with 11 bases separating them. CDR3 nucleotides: TGTGCCAGCAGCCCGGGGGCAGGGAACACTGAAGCTTTCTTT. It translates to CASSPGAGNTEAFF.

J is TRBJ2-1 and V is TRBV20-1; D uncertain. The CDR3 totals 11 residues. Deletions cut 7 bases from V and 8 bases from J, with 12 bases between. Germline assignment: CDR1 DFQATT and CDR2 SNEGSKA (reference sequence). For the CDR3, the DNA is TGCAGTGTTGGGGATTTCGATGAGCAGTTCTTC. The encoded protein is CSVGDFDEQFF.

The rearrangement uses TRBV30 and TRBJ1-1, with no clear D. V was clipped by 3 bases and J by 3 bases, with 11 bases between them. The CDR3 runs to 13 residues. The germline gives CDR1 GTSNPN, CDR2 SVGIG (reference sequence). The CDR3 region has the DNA TGTGCCTGGAGGGGTATCACAGACACTGAAGCTTTCTTT. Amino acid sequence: CAWRGITDTEAFF.

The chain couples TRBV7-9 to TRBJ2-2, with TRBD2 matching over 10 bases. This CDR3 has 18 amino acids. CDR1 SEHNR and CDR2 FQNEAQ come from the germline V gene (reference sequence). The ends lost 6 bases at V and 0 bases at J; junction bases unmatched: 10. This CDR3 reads CASRNAMSGRANTGELFF. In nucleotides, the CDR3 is TGTGCCAGCAGAAATGCGATGAGCGGGAGGGCGAACACCGGGGAGCTGTTTTTT.

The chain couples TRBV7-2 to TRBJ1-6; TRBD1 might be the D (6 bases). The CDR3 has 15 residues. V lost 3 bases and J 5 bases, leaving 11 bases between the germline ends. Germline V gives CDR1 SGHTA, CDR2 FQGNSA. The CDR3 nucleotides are TGTGCCAGCAGCTTGCGTAGGGGGGATAATTCACCCCTCCACTTT. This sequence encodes CASSLRRGDNSPLHF.

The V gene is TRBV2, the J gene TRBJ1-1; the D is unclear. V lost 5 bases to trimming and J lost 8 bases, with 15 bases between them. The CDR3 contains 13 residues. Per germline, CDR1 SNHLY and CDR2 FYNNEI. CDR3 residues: CASSRPGDIEAFF. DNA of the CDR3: TGTGCCAGCAGTCGCCCCGGTGATATAGAAGCTTTCTTT. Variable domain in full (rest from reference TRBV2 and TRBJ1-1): EPEVTQTPSHQVTQMGQEVILRCVPISNHLYFYWYRQILGQKVEFLVSFYNNEISEKSEIFDDQFSVERPDGSNFTLKIRSTKLEDSAMYFCASSRPGDIEAFFGQGTRLTVV.

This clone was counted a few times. This CDR3 is CASSLLRAGVYNEQFF. Here the CDR3 DNA reads TGTGCCAGCAGCCTCCTCCGGGCGGGGGTCTACAATGAGCAGTTCTTC. The V call is TRBV4-2, the J call TRBJ2-1; 7 bases are shared with TRBD2. The germline V gene has CDR1 LGHNA and CDR2 YNFKEQ. The CDR3 is 16 amino acids. J gave up 3 bases and V 4 bases, and 9 bases lay outside the gene matches.

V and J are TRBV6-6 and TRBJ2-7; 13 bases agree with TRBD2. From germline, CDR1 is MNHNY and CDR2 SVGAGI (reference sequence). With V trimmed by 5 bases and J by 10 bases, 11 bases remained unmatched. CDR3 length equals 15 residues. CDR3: CASSARTSGRGIQYF. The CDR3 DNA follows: TGTGCCAGCAGTGCGAGGACTAGCGGGAGAGGGATACAGTACTTC.